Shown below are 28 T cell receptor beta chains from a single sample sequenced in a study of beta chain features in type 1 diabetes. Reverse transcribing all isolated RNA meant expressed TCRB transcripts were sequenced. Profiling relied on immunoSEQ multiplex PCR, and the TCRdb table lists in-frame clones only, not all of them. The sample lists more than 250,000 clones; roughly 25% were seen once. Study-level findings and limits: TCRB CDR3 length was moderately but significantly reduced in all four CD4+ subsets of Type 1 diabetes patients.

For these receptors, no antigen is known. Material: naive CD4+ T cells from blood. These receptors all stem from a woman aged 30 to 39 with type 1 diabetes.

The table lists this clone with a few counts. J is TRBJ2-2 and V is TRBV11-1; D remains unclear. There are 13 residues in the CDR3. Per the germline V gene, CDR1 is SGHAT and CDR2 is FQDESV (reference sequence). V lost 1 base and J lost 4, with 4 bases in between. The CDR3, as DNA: TGTGCCAGCAGCTTAGAAGCCACCGGGGAGCTGTTTTTT. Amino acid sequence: CASSLEATGELFF. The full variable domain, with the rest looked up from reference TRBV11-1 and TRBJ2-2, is EAEVAQSPRYKITEKSQAVAFWCDPISGHATLYWYRQILGQGPELLVQFQDESVVDDSQLPKDRFSAERLKGVDSTLKIQPAELGDSAMYLCASSLEATGELFFGEGSRLTVL.

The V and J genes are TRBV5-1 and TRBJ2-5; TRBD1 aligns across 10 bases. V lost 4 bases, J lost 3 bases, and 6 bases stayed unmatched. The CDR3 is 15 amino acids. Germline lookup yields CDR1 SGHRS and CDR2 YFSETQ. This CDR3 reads CASSDAGTGEETQYF. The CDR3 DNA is TGCGCCAGCAGCGACGCCGGGACAGGGGAAGAGACCCAGTACTTC. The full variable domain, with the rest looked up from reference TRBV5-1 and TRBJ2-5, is KAGVTQTPRYLIKTRGQQVTLSCSPISGHRSVSWYQQTPGQGLQFLFEYFSETQRNKGNFPGRFSGRQFSNSRSEMNVSTLELGDSALYLCASSDAGTGEETQYFGPGTRLLVL.

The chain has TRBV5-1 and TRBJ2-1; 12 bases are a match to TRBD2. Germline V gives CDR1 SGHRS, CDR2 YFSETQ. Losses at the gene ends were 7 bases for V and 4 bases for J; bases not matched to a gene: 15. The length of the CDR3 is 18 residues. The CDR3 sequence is CASAPGLAGLLSYNEQFF. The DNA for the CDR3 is TGCGCCAGCGCCCCCGGACTAGCGGGACTCTTGAGTTACAATGAGCAGTTCTTC. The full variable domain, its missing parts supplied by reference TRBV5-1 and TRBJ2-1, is KAGVTQTPRYLIKTRGQQVTLSCSPISGHRSVSWYQQTPGQGLQFLFEYFSETQRNKGNFPGRFSGRQFSNSRSEMNVSTLELGDSALYLCASAPGLAGLLSYNEQFFGPGTRLTVL.

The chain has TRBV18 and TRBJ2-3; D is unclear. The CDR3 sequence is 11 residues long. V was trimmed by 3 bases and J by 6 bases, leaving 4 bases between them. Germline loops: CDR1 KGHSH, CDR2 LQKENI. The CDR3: CASSPVDTQYF. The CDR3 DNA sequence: TGTGCCAGCTCACCCGTTGATACGCAGTATTTT.

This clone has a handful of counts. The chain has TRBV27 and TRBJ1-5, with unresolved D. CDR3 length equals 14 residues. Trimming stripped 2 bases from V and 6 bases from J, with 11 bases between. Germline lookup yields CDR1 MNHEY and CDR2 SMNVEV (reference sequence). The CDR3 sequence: CASSLGGSGQPQHF. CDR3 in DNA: TGTGCCAGCAGTTTAGGAGGGTCCGGTCAGCCCCAGCATTTT.

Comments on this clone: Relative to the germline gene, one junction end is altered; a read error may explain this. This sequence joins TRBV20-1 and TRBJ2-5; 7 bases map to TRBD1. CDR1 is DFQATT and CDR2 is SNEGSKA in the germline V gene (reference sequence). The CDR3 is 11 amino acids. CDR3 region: CSARDGQDRNF. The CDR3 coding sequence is TGCAGTGCTAGAGATGGACAGGACCGGAACTTC.

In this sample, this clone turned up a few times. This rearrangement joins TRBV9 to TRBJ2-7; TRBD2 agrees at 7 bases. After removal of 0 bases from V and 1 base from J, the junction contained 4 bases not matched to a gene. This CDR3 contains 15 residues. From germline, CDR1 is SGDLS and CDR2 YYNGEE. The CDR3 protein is CASSVAVAGSYEQYF. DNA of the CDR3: TGTGCCAGCAGCGTAGCGGTAGCGGGTTCCTACGAGCAGTACTTC.

Here the CDR3 DNA reads TGCGCCAGCAGCCAAGTTGGCTTAACAGATACGCAGTATTTT. Encoded protein: CASSQVGLTDTQYF. The chain carries TRBV4-1 and TRBJ2-3, with no clear D. This CDR3 contains 14 residues. Germline CDR1 and CDR2: MGHRA and YSYEKL. Trimming cost V 1 base and J 3 bases, with 8 bases left between them.

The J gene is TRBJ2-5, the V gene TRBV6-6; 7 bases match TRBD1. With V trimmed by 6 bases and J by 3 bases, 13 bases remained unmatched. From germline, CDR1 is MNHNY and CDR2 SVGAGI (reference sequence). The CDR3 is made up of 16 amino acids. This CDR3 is CASSTTMTGREETQYF. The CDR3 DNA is TGTGCCAGCAGCACGACTATGACAGGGCGTGAAGAGACCCAGTACTTC.

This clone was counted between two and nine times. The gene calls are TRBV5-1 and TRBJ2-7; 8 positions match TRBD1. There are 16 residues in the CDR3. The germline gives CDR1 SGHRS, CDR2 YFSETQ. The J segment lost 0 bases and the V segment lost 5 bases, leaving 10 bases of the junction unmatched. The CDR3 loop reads CASRRTGTGLSYEQYF. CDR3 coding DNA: TGCGCCAGCAGACGTACGGGGACAGGACTCTCCTACGAGCAGTACTTC.

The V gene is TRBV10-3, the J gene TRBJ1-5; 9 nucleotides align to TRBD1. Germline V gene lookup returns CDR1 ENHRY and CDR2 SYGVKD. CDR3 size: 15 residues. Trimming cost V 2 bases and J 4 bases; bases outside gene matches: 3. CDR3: CAISEPGTGNQPQHF. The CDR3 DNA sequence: TGTGCCATCAGTGAGCCTGGGACAGGGAATCAGCCCCAGCATTTT.

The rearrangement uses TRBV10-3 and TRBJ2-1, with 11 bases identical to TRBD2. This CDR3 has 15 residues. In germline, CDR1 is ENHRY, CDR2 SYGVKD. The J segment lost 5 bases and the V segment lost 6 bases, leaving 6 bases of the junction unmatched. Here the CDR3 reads CAIRGGLADDNEQFF. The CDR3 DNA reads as TGTGCCATCAGGGGGGGACTAGCGGACGACAATGAGCAGTTCTTC.

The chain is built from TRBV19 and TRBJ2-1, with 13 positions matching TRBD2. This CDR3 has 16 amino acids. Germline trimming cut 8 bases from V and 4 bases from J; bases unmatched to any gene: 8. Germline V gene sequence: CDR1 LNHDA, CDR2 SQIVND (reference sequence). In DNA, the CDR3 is TGTGCCAGTCGCCGGACTAGCGGGAGCCTTTACAATGAGCAGTTCTTC. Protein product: CASRRTSGSLYNEQFF.

The CDR3 nucleotides read TGTGCCATCACCCCGGACAGGGGACAAGAGACCCAGTACTTC. Translated, it gives CAITPDRGQETQYF. The gene calls are TRBV10-3 and TRBJ2-5; 9 bases fit TRBD1. Germline loops: CDR1 ENHRY, CDR2 SYGVKD. The CDR3 is made up of 14 amino acids. The trim removed 7 bases at V and 2 bases at J, leaving 5 bases unmatched.

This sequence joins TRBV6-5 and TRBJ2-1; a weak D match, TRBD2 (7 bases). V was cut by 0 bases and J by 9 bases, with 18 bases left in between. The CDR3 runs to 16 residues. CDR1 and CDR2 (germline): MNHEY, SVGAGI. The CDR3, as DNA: TGTGCCAGCAGTTACTCGAAGGGGGGAGGGATCACTGAGCAGTTCTTC. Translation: CASSYSKGGGITEQFF.

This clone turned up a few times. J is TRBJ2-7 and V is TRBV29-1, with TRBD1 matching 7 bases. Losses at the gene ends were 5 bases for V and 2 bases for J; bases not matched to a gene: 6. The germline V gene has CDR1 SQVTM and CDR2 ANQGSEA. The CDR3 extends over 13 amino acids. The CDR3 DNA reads TGCAGCGTTTCGACAGGGCAAACCTACGAGCAGTACTTC. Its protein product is CSVSTGQTYEQYF.

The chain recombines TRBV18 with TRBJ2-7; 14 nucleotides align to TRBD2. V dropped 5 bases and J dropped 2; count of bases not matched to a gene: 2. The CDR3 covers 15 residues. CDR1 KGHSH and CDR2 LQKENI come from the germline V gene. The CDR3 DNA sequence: TGTGCCAGCTCATTGACTAGCGGGAGGGCCTACGAGCAGTACTTC. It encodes CASSLTSGRAYEQYF.

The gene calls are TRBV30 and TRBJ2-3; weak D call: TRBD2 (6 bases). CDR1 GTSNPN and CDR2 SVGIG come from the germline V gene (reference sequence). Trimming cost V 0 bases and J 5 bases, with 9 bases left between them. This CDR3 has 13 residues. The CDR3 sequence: CAWSVGRGDTQYF. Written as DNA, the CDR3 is TGTGCCTGGAGTGTCGGGCGGGGAGATACGCAGTATTTT.

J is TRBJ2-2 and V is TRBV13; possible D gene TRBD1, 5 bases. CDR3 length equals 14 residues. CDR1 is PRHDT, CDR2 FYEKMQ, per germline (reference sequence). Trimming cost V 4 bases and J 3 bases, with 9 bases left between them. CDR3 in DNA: TGTGCCAGCAGCTCGCCCAGGGACACCGGGGAGCTGTTTTTT. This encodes CASSSPRDTGELFF.

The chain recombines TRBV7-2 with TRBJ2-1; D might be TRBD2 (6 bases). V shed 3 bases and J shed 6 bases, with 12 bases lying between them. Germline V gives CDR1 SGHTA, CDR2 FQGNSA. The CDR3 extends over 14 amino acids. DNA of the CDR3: TGTGCCAGCAGCTTCTCCAGGGAGGTCAATGAGCAGTTCTTC. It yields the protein CASSFSREVNEQFF.

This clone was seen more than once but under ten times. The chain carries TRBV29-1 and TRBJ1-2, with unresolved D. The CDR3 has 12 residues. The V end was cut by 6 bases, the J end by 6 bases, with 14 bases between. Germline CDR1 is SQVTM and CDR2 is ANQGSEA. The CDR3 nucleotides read TGCAGCGTCACCCGGGAGGGCGATGGCTACACCTTC. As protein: CSVTREGDGYTF.

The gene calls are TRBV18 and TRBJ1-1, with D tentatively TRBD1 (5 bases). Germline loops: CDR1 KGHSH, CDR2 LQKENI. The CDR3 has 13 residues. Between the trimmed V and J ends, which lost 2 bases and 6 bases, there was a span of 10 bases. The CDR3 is CASSPGEGAEAFF. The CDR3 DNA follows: TGTGCCAGCTCACCAGGGGAAGGGGCTGAAGCTTTCTTT.

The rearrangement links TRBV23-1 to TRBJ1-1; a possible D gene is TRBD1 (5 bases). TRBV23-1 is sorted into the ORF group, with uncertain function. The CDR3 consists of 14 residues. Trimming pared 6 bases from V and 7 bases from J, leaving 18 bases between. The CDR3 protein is CASRTTTGGYEAFF. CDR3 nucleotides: TGCGCCAGCAGAACGACAACAGGAGGGTATGAAGCTTTCTTT.

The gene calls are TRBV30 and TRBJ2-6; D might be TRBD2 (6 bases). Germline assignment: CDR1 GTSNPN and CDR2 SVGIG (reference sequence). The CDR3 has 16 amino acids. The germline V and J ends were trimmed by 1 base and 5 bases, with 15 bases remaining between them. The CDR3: CAWSGGVSLRANVLTF. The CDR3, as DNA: TGTGCCTGGAGTGGGGGGGTCTCCCTCAGGGCCAACGTCCTGACTTTC.

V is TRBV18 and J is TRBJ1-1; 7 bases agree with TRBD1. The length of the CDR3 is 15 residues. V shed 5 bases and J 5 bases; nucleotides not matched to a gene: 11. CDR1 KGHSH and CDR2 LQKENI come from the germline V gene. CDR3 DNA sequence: TGTGCCAGCTCAGGACAGGAGGGGGAGGATACTGAAGCTTTCTTT. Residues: CASSGQEGEDTEAFF.

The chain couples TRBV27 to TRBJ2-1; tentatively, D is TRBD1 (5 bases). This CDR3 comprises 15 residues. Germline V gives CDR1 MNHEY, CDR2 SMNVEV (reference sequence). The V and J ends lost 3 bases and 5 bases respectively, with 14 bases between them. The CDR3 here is CASSLSSGNDNEQFF. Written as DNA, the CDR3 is TGTGCCAGCAGTTTGTCGTCAGGGAATGACAATGAGCAGTTCTTC.

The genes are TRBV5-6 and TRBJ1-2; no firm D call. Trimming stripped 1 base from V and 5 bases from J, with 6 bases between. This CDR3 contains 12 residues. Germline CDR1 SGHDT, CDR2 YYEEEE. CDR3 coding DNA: TGTGCCAGCAGCTTGAGGGAGTATGGCTACACCTTC. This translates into CASSLREYGYTF.

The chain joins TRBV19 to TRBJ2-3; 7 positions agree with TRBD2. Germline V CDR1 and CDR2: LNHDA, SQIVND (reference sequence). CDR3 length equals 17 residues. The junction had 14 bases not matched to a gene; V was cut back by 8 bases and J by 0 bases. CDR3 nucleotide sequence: TGTGCCAGTCGCGACCGCGGGCTAGCGGAAAGCACAGATACGCAGTATTTT. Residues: CASRDRGLAESTDTQYF.